A single sample gave rise to the 18 T cell receptor beta chains below, sequenced in a study of T cells in Graves' hyperthyroidism and ophthalmopathy. TCR beta CDR3 regions were amplified from RNA transcripts. With the HTBI primer set, the TCR CDR3 went through a first round of RT-PCR. TCRdb reprocessed the multiplex PCR reads via MiXCR and lists one record per CDR3 protein. Among fewer than 800,000 distinct CDR3 sequences listed, roughly 15% were seen once. The sequencing sample was made of blood. These receptors were collected from a man younger than 30 with Graves' hyperthyroidism.

This clonotype was detected ten times or more. This chain connects TRBV28 to TRBJ2-7; the D is unclear. The length of the CDR3 is 14 residues. Trimming stripped 3 bases from V and 2 bases from J, with 11 bases between. Looked up from germline, CDR1 is MDHEN and CDR2 is SYDVKM. CDR3 sequence: CASSFHGRTYEQYF. In DNA, the CDR3 is TGTGCCAGCAGTTTCCATGGACGGACCTACGAGCAGTACTTC.

The rearrangement links TRBV12-3 or TRBV12-4 to TRBJ1-1, with a weak D call TRBD1 (6 bases). V was trimmed by 3 bases and J by 7 bases, leaving 12 bases between them. This CDR3 has 13 amino acids. The chain's CDR3 is CASSLVEGGEAFF. The CDR3 nucleotides read TGTGCCAGCAGTTTGGTTGAGGGGGGTGAAGCTTTCTTT.

The rearrangement links TRBV30 to TRBJ1-2; unclear D gene. This CDR3 comprises 12 residues. CDR1 and CDR2 (germline): GTSNPN, SVGIG (reference sequence). The ends were cut back, 3 bases at V and 8 bases at J, with 13 bases in the middle. The CDR3, as DNA: TGTGCCTGGAGGCGGGGAGGAGGCGGCTACACCTTC. It translates to CAWRRGGGGYTF.

The chain is built from TRBV20-1 and TRBJ2-7; 15 bases agree with TRBD2. CDR1 is DFQATT, CDR2 SNEGSKA, per germline (reference sequence). V dropped 6 bases and J dropped 7; count of bases not matched to a gene: 4. The CDR3 is 13 residues long. DNA of the CDR3: TGCAGTGCCCGGACTAGCGGGAGGGGTGAGCAGTACTTC. Translating it yields CSARTSGRGEQYF.

The rearrangement uses TRBV9 and TRBJ1-5; D gene ambiguous. Germline CDR1 reads SGDLS; CDR2 reads YYNGEE. The ends were cut back, 0 bases at V and 4 bases at J, with 14 bases in the middle. The CDR3 has 16 residues. The CDR3 here is CASSVGADPGNQPQHF. In DNA form, the CDR3 reads TGTGCCAGCAGCGTAGGGGCAGATCCGGGTAATCAGCCCCAGCATTTT. Together with reference TRBV9 and TRBJ1-5, the CDR3 gives the full variable domain: DSGVTQTPKHLITATGQRVTLRCSPRSGDLSVYWYQQSLDQGLQFLIQYYNGEERAKGNILERFSAQQFPDLHSELNLSSLELGDSALYFCASSVGADPGNQPQHFGDGTRLSIL.

This clonotype was seen at least ten times. V usage is TRBV2 and J usage is TRBJ2-7; maybe TRBD2 (6 bases). Trimming stripped 2 bases from V and 2 bases from J, with 10 bases between. This CDR3 region has 14 residues. The germline V gene encodes CDR1 SNHLY and CDR2 FYNNEI. This CDR3 is CASSESDYPYEQYF. In nucleotides, the CDR3 is TGTGCCAGCAGTGAATCGGACTACCCCTACGAGCAGTACTTC.

The table lists this clonotype with a few counts. The chain combines TRBV7-7 with TRBJ2-1; D possibly uses TRBD1 or TRBD2 (5 bases each). This CDR3 is built from 14 residues. V dropped 5 bases and J dropped 8 bases, with 16 bases sitting between them. Germline loops: CDR1 SSHAT, CDR2 FNYEAQ (reference sequence). The CDR3 coding sequence is TGTGCCAGCAGCCCGGCAGGGTTGGGGGATGAGCAGTTCTTC. Protein product: CASSPAGLGDEQFF.

This clonotype has ten or more counts. The chain links TRBV7-9 to TRBJ2-1, with TRBD1 as a possible D gene (6 bases). CDR1 and CDR2 from the germline V gene are SEHNR and FQNEAQ (reference sequence). Trimming left V 1 base short and J 5 bases short, with 21 bases between. The CDR3 sequence is 18 residues long. This chain's CDR3 is CASSLETRDIPNHNEQFF. In DNA form, the CDR3 reads TGTGCCAGCAGCTTAGAGACCCGGGACATCCCCAACCACAATGAGCAGTTCTTC.

The V gene is TRBV28, the J gene TRBJ2-4; D possibly matches TRBD1 or TRBD2 (5 bases each). Germline V lookup: CDR1 MDHEN, CDR2 SYDVKM. The CDR3 runs to 15 residues. V was clipped by 6 bases and J by 5 bases, with 17 bases between them. The DNA of the CDR3 is TGTGCCAGCAGACCTCCCGGTGTGGGGGAAAACATTCAGTACTTC. Protein sequence: CASRPPGVGENIQYF.

V gene TRBV7-6 combines with J gene TRBJ2-7, with D possibly TRBD2 on 5 matching bases. The CDR3 contains 12 residues. Germline loops: CDR1 SGHVS, CDR2 FNYEAQ. The V and J ends lost 2 bases and 7 bases respectively, with 9 bases between them. CDR3 protein: CASSLNGVEQYF. In DNA, the CDR3 is TGTGCCAGCAGCTTAAACGGGGTGGAGCAGTACTTC. Using reference TRBV7-6 and TRBJ2-7 for the parts outside the CDR3, the full variable domain is GAGVSQSPRYKVTKRGQDVALRCDPISGHVSLYWYRQALGQGPEFLTYFNYEAQQDKSGLPNDRFSAERPEGSISTLTIQRTEQRDSAMYRCASSLNGVEQYFGPGTRLTVT.

This clonotype came up many times. The CDR3 nucleotides read TGTGCCAGCAGTTTCTCGGGGAATGAGCAGTTCTTC. It encodes CASSFSGNEQFF. The chain uses TRBV28 and TRBJ2-1, with D perhaps TRBD2 (5 bases). The CDR3 totals 12 residues. Trimming pared 3 bases from V and 7 bases from J, leaving 7 bases between. Germline V gene lookup returns CDR1 MDHEN and CDR2 SYDVKM.

This clonotype has at least ten counts. This rearrangement joins TRBV24-1 to TRBJ2-1; 7 bases fit TRBD2. The CDR3 is made up of 15 amino acids. CDR1 is KGHDR and CDR2 is SFDVKD in the germline V gene. With V trimmed by 5 bases and J by 5 bases, 8 bases remained unmatched. This chain's CDR3 is CATSVGGRSNNEQFF. CDR3 sequence (DNA): TGTGCCACCAGTGTAGGCGGGAGAAGTAACAATGAGCAGTTCTTC.

This clonotype was picked up a small number of times. The chain links TRBV2 to TRBJ1-5; TRBD1 matches at 7 bases. This CDR3 has 15 amino acids. Germline-derived CDR1 and CDR2 are SNHLY and FYNNEI. V shed 3 bases and J 4 bases; nucleotides not matched to a gene: 6. This CDR3 reads CASSDTGEGNQPQHF. The CDR3 DNA is TGTGCCAGCAGTGATACAGGGGAAGGGAATCAGCCCCAGCATTTT.

This clonotype was found many times. This chain's CDR3 is CASSSLDSGRGSTQYF. The CDR3 DNA reads as TGTGCCAGCAGCTCCCTGGATAGCGGGAGGGGGAGTACGCAGTATTTT. V usage is TRBV7-9 and J usage is TRBJ2-3; 11 bases map to TRBD2. CDR3 size: 16 residues. CDR1 and CDR2 (germline): SEHNR, FQNEAQ (reference sequence). V was clipped by 4 bases and J by 8 bases; unmatched bases: 11.

This clonotype occurred many times. The chain combines TRBV24-1 with TRBJ2-1; 8 nucleotides match TRBD2. V was pared by 7 bases and J by 3 bases, with 7 bases of the junction left unmatched. CDR3 length: 15 amino acids. In germline, CDR1 is KGHDR, CDR2 SFDVKD. Here the CDR3 DNA reads TGTGCCACCAGAGGAGCGGGAGCGGGCTACAATGAGCAGTTCTTC. It yields the protein CATRGAGAGYNEQFF.

This clonotype came up many times. This rearrangement joins TRBV18 to TRBJ2-2, with 7 bases that match TRBD2. The CDR3 sequence is 16 residues long. V shed 0 bases, J shed 1 base, and the junction held 2 bases outside the gene matches. Per the germline V gene, CDR1 is KGHSH and CDR2 is LQKENI. CDR3 protein: CASSPPGGRNTGELFF. In nucleotides, the CDR3 is TGTGCCAGCTCACCACCAGGCGGGAGGAACACCGGGGAGCTGTTTTTT.

The genes are TRBV3-1 and TRBJ2-3; D uncertain. The germline V gene encodes CDR1 LGHDT and CDR2 YNNKEL (reference sequence). Between the trimmed V and J ends, which lost 0 bases and 0 bases, there was a span of 13 bases. The CDR3 is made up of 17 amino acids. The CDR3, as DNA: TGTGCCAGCAGCCAAGATCGGGCGGTTTTTAGCACAGATACGCAGTATTTT. Amino acid sequence: CASSQDRAVFSTDTQYF.

The chain combines TRBV5-1 with TRBJ1-6; D may be TRBD1 (6 bases). Germline assignment: CDR1 SGHRS and CDR2 YFSETQ. There are 14 residues in the CDR3. V was clipped by 4 bases and J by 7 bases, with 12 bases between them. CDR3 sequence (DNA): TGCGCCAGCAGCCCGCAGGGGCCCAATTCACCCCTCCACTTT. It yields the protein CASSPQGPNSPLHF.